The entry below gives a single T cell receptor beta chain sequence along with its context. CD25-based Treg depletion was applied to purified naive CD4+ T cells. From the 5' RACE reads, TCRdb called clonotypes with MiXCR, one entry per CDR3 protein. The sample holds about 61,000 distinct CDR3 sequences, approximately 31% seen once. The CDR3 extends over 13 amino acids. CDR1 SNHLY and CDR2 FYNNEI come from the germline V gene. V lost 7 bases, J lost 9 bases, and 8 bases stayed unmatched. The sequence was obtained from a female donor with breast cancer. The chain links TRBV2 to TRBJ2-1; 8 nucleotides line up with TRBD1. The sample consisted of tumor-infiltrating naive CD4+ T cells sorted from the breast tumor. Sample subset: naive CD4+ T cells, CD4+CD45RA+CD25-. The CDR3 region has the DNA TGTGCCAGCACCACGACAGGGGAGGTTGAGCAGTTCTTC. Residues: CASTTTGEVEQFF.